The present entry profiles one TCR beta chain with its context. Antigen: not known. Each CDR3 protein is one row after TCRdb ran MiXCR on the RT-PCR reads. The sample has around 250,000 distinct CDR3 sequences; roughly an eighth are singletons. This record belongs to a study of response to subunit inactivated influenza vaccine. Study findings and constraints: Each seasonal influenza vaccination, the authors suggested, recruits few new T cells.

The receptor was isolated from a man aged 45-60 years who received an inactivated influenza vaccine. Specimen: non-naive T cells sorted from PBMCs, collected 14 to 15 days before vaccination.

CDR3 coding DNA: TGCAGTGCAAACAGGGGGATTGGTGAAAAACTGTTTTTT. Amino acids: CSANRGIGEKLFF. This chain uses TRBV20-1 with TRBJ1-4; 8 bases match TRBD1. V lost 6 bases, J lost 7 bases, and 7 bases stayed unmatched. Per germline, CDR1 DFQATT and CDR2 SNEGSKA (reference sequence). The CDR3 runs to 13 residues.